The following is a T cell receptor (beta chain) sequence with its context. TCRdb's copy holds only in-frame clones and misses some; the assay was immunoSEQ multiplex PCR. The data contain 140,000 to 150,000 clones, roughly 86% of them seen just once; the ten biggest clones take up about 5.4%. CDR1 is MNHEY, CDR2 SVGAGI, per germline. V lost 2 bases to trimming and J lost 3 bases; unmatched junction nucleotides: 7. The CDR3 is 15 amino acids. This record comes from a study of T cell responses to AZD1222 COVID-19 vaccine. Material: peripheral blood, obtained 28 days after the second dose of the MenACWY control vaccine. This sequence joins TRBV6-5 and TRBJ2-7; TRBD2 aligns across 7 bases. This clonotype originated in an adult who received the MenACWY meningococcal vaccine as a control. CDR3 residues: CASSYLTSGGYEQYF. Here the CDR3 DNA reads TGTGCCAGCAGTTACCTAACCTCGGGGGGCTACGAGCAGTACTTC.